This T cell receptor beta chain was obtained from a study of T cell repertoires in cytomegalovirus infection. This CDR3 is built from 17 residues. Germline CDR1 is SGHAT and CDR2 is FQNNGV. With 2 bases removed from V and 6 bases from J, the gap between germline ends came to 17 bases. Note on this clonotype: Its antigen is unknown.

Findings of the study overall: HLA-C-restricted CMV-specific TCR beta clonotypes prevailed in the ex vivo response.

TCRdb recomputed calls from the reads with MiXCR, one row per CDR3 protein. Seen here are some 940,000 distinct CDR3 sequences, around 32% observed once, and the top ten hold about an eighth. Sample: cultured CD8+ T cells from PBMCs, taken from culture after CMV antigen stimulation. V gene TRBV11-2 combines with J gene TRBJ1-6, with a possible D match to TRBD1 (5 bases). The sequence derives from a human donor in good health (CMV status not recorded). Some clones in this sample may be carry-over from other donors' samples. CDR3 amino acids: CASSLKGQEFLNSPLHF. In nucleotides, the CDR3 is TGTGCCAGCAGCTTAAAGGGGCAGGAGTTCCTTAATTCACCCCTCCACTTT.